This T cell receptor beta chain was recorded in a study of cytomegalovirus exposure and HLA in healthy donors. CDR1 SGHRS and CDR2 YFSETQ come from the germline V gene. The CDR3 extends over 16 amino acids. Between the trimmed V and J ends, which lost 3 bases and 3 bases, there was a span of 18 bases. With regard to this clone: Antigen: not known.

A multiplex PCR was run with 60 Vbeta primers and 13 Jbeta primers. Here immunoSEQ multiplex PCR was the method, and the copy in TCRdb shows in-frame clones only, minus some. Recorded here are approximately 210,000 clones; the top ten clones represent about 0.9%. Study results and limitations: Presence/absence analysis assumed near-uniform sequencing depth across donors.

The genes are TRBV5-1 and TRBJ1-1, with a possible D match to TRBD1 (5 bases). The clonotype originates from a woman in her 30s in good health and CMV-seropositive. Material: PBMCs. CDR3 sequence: CASSYITGTADTEAFF. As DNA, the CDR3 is TGCGCCAGCAGCTACATTACCGGGACTGCCGACACTGAAGCTTTCTTT.